The source of this TCR beta chain is a study of OX40 agonist ivuxolimab in advanced cancers. Overall study context: Ivuxolimab, an agonist antibody against OX40 (CD134), was given to patients. Administration of intravenous ivuxolimab to patients occurred every 2 weeks at 0.01 to 10 mg/kg. Cohort: around 86% men, mean age around 61, aged roughly 23 to 79. One patient with hepatocellular carcinoma and two with cutaneous melanoma, three in all, had partial responses.

TCRdb keeps only in-frame clones here, not all; method: immunoSEQ multiplex PCR. The sample carries some 20,000 clones, roughly four fifths recorded once. This CDR3 region has 13 residues. Germline lookup yields CDR1 MRHNA and CDR2 SNTAGT. V shed 8 bases, J shed 10 bases, and the junction held 9 bases outside the gene matches. This receptor was identified in an adult with an advanced solid tumor such as melanoma, head and neck, liver or kidney cancer. This chain uses TRBV6-4 with TRBJ2-1, with 9 bases that match TRBD2. This material consisted of CD4+ or CD8+ T cells sorted from blood, taken in a trial of the OX40 agonist ivuxolimab. The CDR3 sequence: CASSRELAGEQFF. For the CDR3, the DNA is TGTGCCAGCTCTCGAGAACTAGCGGGCGAGCAGTTCTTC.